This TCR beta chain was sequenced in a study of shared clonotypes between healthy human individuals. For the study at large: Those who served as donors were a couple of women and three men between the ages of 18 and 49.

V lost 1 base and J lost 4, with 11 bases in between. Germline V gene data show CDR1 as SGHTA and CDR2 as FQGNSA. This CDR3 spans 15 amino acids. Memory CD4+ cells were the fraction left after CD45RA+ naive selection. Sequencing was performed with immunoSEQ multiplex PCR; in TCRdb, only in-frame clones are kept and a portion is missing. In the table there are approximately 1.5 million clones, just under 99% of which are singletons. Sequenced input: naive CD4+ T cells sorted from blood. Indicated subset: CD45RA+ positively selected. This chain connects TRBV7-2 to TRBJ1-3, with a weak D call TRBD1 (5 bases). The origin of this receptor is a man in his thirties or forties in good health. The CDR3 nucleotides are TGTGCCAGCAGCTTAGGGGGGGTTTACGGAAACACCATATATTTT. This translates into CASSLGGVYGNTIYF.